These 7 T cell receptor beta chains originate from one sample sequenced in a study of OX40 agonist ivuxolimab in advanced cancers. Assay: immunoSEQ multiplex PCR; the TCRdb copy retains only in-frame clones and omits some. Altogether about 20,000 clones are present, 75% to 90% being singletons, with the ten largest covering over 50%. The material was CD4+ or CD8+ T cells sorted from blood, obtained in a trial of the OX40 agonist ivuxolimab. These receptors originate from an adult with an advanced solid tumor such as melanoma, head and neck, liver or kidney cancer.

This CDR3 is CAWNRASTDTQYF. In nucleotides, the CDR3 is TGTGCCTGGAACAGGGCATCTACAGATACGCAGTATTTT. The chain is built from TRBV30 and TRBJ2-3; maybe TRBD1 (6 bases). Germline CDR1 and CDR2: GTSNPN and SVGIG (reference sequence). Trimming shortened V by 4 bases and J by 3 bases, and 11 bases separated the two germline ends. CDR3 length: 13 residues.

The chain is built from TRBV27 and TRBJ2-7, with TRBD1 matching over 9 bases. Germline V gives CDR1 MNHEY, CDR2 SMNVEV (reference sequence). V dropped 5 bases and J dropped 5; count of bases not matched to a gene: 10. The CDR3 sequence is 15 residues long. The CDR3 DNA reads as TGTGCCAGCAGTCCTTTGGGGGACAGGGCCCACGAGCAGTACTTC. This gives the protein CASSPLGDRAHEQYF.

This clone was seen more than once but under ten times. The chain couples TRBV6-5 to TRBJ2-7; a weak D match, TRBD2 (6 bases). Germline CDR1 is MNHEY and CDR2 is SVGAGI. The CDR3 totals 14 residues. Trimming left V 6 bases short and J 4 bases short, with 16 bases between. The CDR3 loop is CASSPGVAEYEQYF. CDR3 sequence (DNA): TGTGCCAGCAGCCCGGGGGTAGCGGAATACGAGCAGTACTTC.

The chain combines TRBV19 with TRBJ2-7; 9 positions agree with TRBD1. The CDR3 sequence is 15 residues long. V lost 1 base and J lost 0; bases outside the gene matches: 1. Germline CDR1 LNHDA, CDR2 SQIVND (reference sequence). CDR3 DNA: TGTGCCAGTAGTATAGGGACAGGGGACTCCTACGAGCAGTACTTC. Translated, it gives CASSIGTGDSYEQYF.

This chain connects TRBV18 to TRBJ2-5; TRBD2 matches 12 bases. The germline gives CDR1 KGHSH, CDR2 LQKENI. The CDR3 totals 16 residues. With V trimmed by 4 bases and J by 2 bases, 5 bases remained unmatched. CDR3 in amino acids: CASSQGTSGQQETQYF. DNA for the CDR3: TGTGCCAGCTCACAAGGGACTAGCGGGCAGCAAGAGACCCAGTACTTC.

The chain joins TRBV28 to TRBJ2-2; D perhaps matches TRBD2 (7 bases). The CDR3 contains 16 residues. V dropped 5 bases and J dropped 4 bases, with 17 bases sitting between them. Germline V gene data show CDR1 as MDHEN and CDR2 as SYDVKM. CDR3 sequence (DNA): TGTGCCAGCAGTCCGCCGGGGGGCGATGGCACCGGGGAGCTGTTTTTT. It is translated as CASSPPGGDGTGELFF.

CDR3 sequence reads: CASSFGTGGDEQYF. In DNA, the CDR3 is TGTGCCAGCAGCTTTGGGACGGGGGGCGACGAGCAGTACTTC. The chain employs TRBV5-4 and TRBJ2-7, with a weak D call TRBD2 (7 bases). Germline V CDR1 and CDR2: SGHNT, YYREEE (reference sequence). Deletions cut 2 bases from V and 5 bases from J, with 14 bases between. The CDR3 sequence is 14 residues long.